A selection of T cell receptor beta chains follows, all from one sample in a study of response to subunit inactivated influenza vaccine. TCRdb reprocessed the RT-PCR reads via MiXCR and lists one record per CDR3 protein. The table lists fewer than 250,000 distinct CDR3 sequences, approximately 15% of them singletons, with approximately 25% in the top ten. Sequencing used CD8+ T cells sorted from PBMCs, obtained around 5 days after vaccination. The origin of the receptors is a man over 45 who received an inactivated influenza vaccine. Both conserved end residues are part of each CDR3. The D gene is left open where the match is weak.

D gene: TRBD2; V gene: TRBV28; J gene: TRBJ2-7; CDR3 protein: CASSLILAGYEQYF
D gene: .; V gene: TRBV29-1; J gene: TRBJ1-3; CDR3 protein: CSADPLDSGNTIYF
D gene: .; V gene: TRBV11-2; J gene: TRBJ2-7; CDR3 protein: CASSSSSVEQYF
D gene: .; V gene: TRBV7-9; J gene: TRBJ2-2; CDR3 protein: CASSLGTELFF
D gene: .; V gene: TRBV2; J gene: TRBJ1-2; CDR3 protein: CASSEASVNYGYTF
D gene: TRBD1; V gene: TRBV7-9; J gene: TRBJ2-1; CDR3 protein: CASSAGQGIGEQFF
D gene: .; V gene: TRBV15; J gene: TRBJ1-6; CDR3 protein: CATSLSNSPLHF
D gene: TRBD1; V gene: TRBV7-9; J gene: TRBJ1-2; CDR3 protein: CASSPGQAYGYTF
D gene: TRBD1; V gene: TRBV11-1; J gene: TRBJ1-2; CDR3 protein: CASSPLEGQGRGNYGYTF
D gene: TRBD2; V gene: TRBV6-2/TRBV6-3; J gene: TRBJ2-7; CDR3 protein: CASSQGLAGEQYF
D gene: TRBD2; V gene: TRBV27; J gene: TRBJ2-3; CDR3 protein: CASSLTTSGGADTQYF
D gene: .; V gene: TRBV7-6; J gene: TRBJ2-1; CDR3 protein: CASSAGAHNEQFF
D gene: TRBD1; V gene: TRBV11-2; J gene: TRBJ2-4; CDR3 protein: CASSSPGQGYDKNIQYF
D gene: TRBD2; V gene: TRBV10-3; J gene: TRBJ2-1; CDR3 protein: CATEGTSGIDEQFF
D gene: .; V gene: TRBV28; J gene: TRBJ2-7; CDR3 protein: CASSLSPQGVHEQYF
D gene: .; V gene: TRBV29-1; J gene: TRBJ2-3; CDR3 protein: CSVAGSYTDTQYF
D gene: .; V gene: TRBV28; J gene: TRBJ2-3; CDR3 protein: CASRLQGTHHGTQYF
D gene: .; V gene: TRBV7-9; J gene: TRBJ1-4; CDR3 protein: CANTPYRDRNEKLFF
D gene: TRBD1; V gene: TRBV10-3; J gene: TRBJ2-5; CDR3 protein: CAISETQGSQETQYF
D gene: .; V gene: TRBV7-9; J gene: TRBJ1-1; CDR3 protein: CASHSVGVPIMNTEAFF
D gene: TRBD2; V gene: TRBV7-9; J gene: TRBJ2-1; CDR3 protein: CASSLISGRPYNEQFF
D gene: TRBD1; V gene: TRBV27; J gene: TRBJ2-2; CDR3 protein: CASSFGQGARTGELFF
D gene: TRBD1; V gene: TRBV15; J gene: TRBJ1-5; CDR3 protein: CATSRWDRGPQPQHF
D gene: TRBD1; V gene: TRBV27; J gene: TRBJ1-2; CDR3 protein: CASSAGGYYGYTF
D gene: TRBD1; V gene: TRBV30; J gene: TRBJ1-5; CDR3 protein: CAWTPDRVGQPQHF
D gene: TRBD2; V gene: TRBV10-3; J gene: TRBJ2-2; CDR3 protein: CAISDLAGGPGTGELFF
D gene: .; V gene: TRBV6-5; J gene: TRBJ2-7; CDR3 protein: CASSYSGFSSYEQYF
D gene: .; V gene: TRBV10-3; J gene: TRBJ2-7; CDR3 protein: CAISERLSSYEQYF
D gene: .; V gene: TRBV5-1; J gene: TRBJ2-7; CDR3 protein: CASSLDVSYEQYF
D gene: TRBD1; V gene: TRBV5-1; J gene: TRBJ2-7; CDR3 protein: CASSHGDRNTYEQYF
D gene: .; V gene: TRBV9; J gene: TRBJ2-1; CDR3 protein: CASSVPSGEQFF
D gene: TRBD2; V gene: TRBV20-1; J gene: TRBJ2-1; CDR3 protein: CSARGSGNYNEQFF
D gene: .; V gene: TRBV20-1; J gene: TRBJ2-2; CDR3 protein: CSARGPANANTGELFF
D gene: TRBD1; V gene: TRBV7-2; J gene: TRBJ2-3; CDR3 protein: CASSGRDRVPDTQYF
D gene: .; V gene: TRBV12-3/TRBV12-4; J gene: TRBJ2-3; CDR3 protein: CASSFPPESRGTDTQYF
D gene: TRBD1; V gene: TRBV7-6; J gene: TRBJ2-7; CDR3 protein: CASSLAQGVYEQYF
D gene: TRBD1; V gene: TRBV10-3; J gene: TRBJ2-5; CDR3 protein: CASRKPTGETQYF
D gene: .; V gene: TRBV6-5; J gene: TRBJ2-6; CDR3 protein: CASSYEVDSGANVLTF
D gene: .; V gene: TRBV6-2/TRBV6-3; J gene: TRBJ2-1; CDR3 protein: CASSYSRGVNNEQFF
D gene: TRBD2; V gene: TRBV11-2; J gene: TRBJ2-1; CDR3 protein: CASSLIRTSYNEQFF